This T cell receptor beta chain is from a study of blood T cell repertoires in COVID-19. Looking at the study overall: Specimens from acute and convalescent COVID-19 originated in the United States, Italy and Spain.

Cohorts were based on clinical histories the participants reported. The recovered donors of Cohort 3 showed two negative PCRs, clearance, or symptom resolution. Produced via immunoSEQ multiplex PCR; TCRdb's table is partial and in-frame only. The data show approximately 440,000 clones, less than 95% seen once. V dropped 5 bases and J dropped 1 base, with 12 bases sitting between them. The germline gives CDR1 LGHNT, CDR2 FRNRAP. The CDR3 extends over 16 amino acids. The TCR originated in a man between 18 and 35 years old who had recovered from COVID-19. The sequenced sample consisted of PBMCs or T cells enriched from blood (not recorded which). This chain joins TRBV12-5 and TRBJ1-6, with D unresolved. The CDR3 coding sequence is TGTGCTAGTGGTCTTTCGGCGGGGTCCTATAATTCACCCCTCCACTTT. This encodes CASGLSAGSYNSPLHF. Looking up the rest from reference TRBV12-5 and TRBJ1-6 gives the full variable domain: DARVTQTPRHKVTEMGQEVTMRCQPILGHNTVFWYRQTMMQGLELLAYFRNRAPLDDSGMPKDRFSAEMPDATLATLKIQPSEPRDSAVYFCASGLSAGSYNSPLHFGNGTRLTVT.